This entry lists 25 T cell receptor beta chains sequenced from one sample in a study of patients and donors after allogeneic stem cell transplantation. TCRdb re-analysed the RT-PCR reads in MiXCR, keeping a single row per CDR3 protein. The repertoire consists of around 90,000 distinct CDR3 sequences, with about 44% occurring once and the leading ten covering under 70%. The sequenced sample consisted of blood, either unsorted or a sorted T cell fraction (not recorded which). These receptors were taken from a human donor who was either an allogeneic HSCT recipient or a stem cell or donor lymphocyte infusion donor (not recorded which). It is not recorded whose cells these are; they may come from a transplant donor.

This clonotype was seen more than once but under ten times. The rearrangement joins TRBV29-1 to TRBJ1-2; TRBD1 aligns across 8 bases. The CDR3 contains 14 residues. Germline V gene lookup returns CDR1 SQVTM and CDR2 ANQGSEA. The junction had 8 bases not matched to a gene; V was cut back by 3 bases and J by 5 bases. CDR3 in DNA: TGCAGCGTTGATCAGGGGGCCCTCTTTTATGGCTACACCTTC. This sequence encodes CSVDQGALFYGYTF.

This clonotype was counted a few times. V is TRBV20-1 and J is TRBJ2-4; TRBD1 matches 9 bases. The germline gives CDR1 DFQATT, CDR2 SNEGSKA (reference sequence). V dropped 5 bases and J dropped 5; count of bases not matched to a gene: 4. This CDR3 has 13 amino acids. In nucleotides, the CDR3 is TGCAGTGCTCCCTGGGACAGGGAAAACATTCAGTACTTC. It encodes CSAPWDRENIQYF.

The chain carries TRBV2 and TRBJ1-1; D not certain. Trimming left V 4 bases short and J 0 bases short, with 9 bases between. This CDR3 has 14 residues. Per germline, CDR1 SNHLY and CDR2 FYNNEI. This CDR3 is CASSVEGMNTEAFF. The CDR3 nucleotides read TGTGCCAGCAGTGTTGAGGGAATGAACACTGAAGCTTTCTTT.

CDR3 sequence (DNA): TGTGCCAGCAGTTCAACAGACAAAGAGACCCAGTACTTC. Residues: CASSSTDKETQYF. The chain links TRBV12-3 or TRBV12-4 to TRBJ2-5; no reliable D call. V was pared by 4 bases and J by 3 bases, with 9 bases between. The CDR3 has 13 residues.

This clonotype was seen more than once but under ten times. The J gene is TRBJ1-2, the V gene TRBV28; the D is unclear. V dropped 3 bases and J dropped 2 bases, with 7 bases sitting between them. The length of the CDR3 is 13 residues. CDR1 and CDR2 (germline): MDHEN, SYDVKM. The CDR3 DNA is TGTGCCAGCAGTTTCTCCCCAAACTATGGCTACACCTTC. It codes for CASSFSPNYGYTF.

CDR3 in DNA: TGCAGCGTTGAGCGAAGGGAGACCCAGTACTTC. Its translation is CSVERRETQYF. The chain employs TRBV29-1 and TRBJ2-5; D gene uncertain. The CDR3 runs to 11 residues. CDR1 is SQVTM and CDR2 is ANQGSEA in the germline V gene. V gave up 3 bases and J gave up 5 bases, with 7 bases separating them.

This clonotype occurred once. This chain uses TRBV28 with TRBJ2-2; 10 nucleotides match TRBD1. Germline loops: CDR1 MDHEN, CDR2 SYDVKM. The CDR3 consists of 15 residues. V gave up 6 bases and J gave up 5 bases; unmatched junction bases: 6. CDR3 protein: CASSRPGQGTGELFF. The CDR3 DNA reads as TGTGCCAGCAGCCGCCCGGGACAGGGGACCGGGGAGCTGTTTTTT. Using reference TRBV28 and TRBJ2-2 for the parts outside the CDR3, the full variable domain is DVKVTQSSRYLVKRTGEKVFLECVQDMDHENMFWYRQDPGLGLRLIYFSYDVKMKEKGDIPEGYSVSREKKERFSLILESASTNQTSMYLCASSRPGQGTGELFFGEGSRLTVL.

This sequence joins TRBV12-3 or TRBV12-4 and TRBJ1-2, with TRBD1 matching 10 bases. V lost 2 bases, J lost 8 bases, and 11 bases stayed unmatched. This CDR3 is 16 amino acids long. The CDR3 protein is CASSLQWGGQGQGYTF. In DNA form, the CDR3 reads TGTGCCAGCAGTTTACAGTGGGGGGGACAGGGGCAAGGCTACACCTTC.

The chain couples TRBV28 to TRBJ1-5; weak D call: TRBD1 (5 bases). CDR1 MDHEN and CDR2 SYDVKM come from the germline V gene. Trimming removed 1 base at V and 5 bases at J, with 21 bases between. The CDR3 is 18 residues long. In DNA form, the CDR3 reads TGTGCCAGCAGTTTATTAAGGCAGGGTGAGCGTATGGATCAGCCCCAGCATTTT. This gives the protein CASSLLRQGERMDQPQHF.

This chain links TRBV11-2 with TRBJ1-2; D gene unclear. The germline CDR1 and CDR2 sequences are SGHAT and FQNNGV. The CDR3 runs to 16 residues. V was shortened by 0 bases and J by 5 bases, with 16 bases between the two germline ends. In DNA form, the CDR3 reads TGTGCCAGCAGCTTAGATGGTCACAACAGACGTTATGGCTACACCTTC. This sequence encodes CASSLDGHNRRYGYTF.

The chain joins TRBV4-1 to TRBJ1-6, with TRBD1 matching 8 bases. V shed 2 bases and J 6 bases; nucleotides not matched to a gene: 3. This CDR3 is built from 15 residues. Germline CDR1 and CDR2: MGHRA and YSYEKL. This chain's CDR3 is CASSQTTGVNSPLHF. CDR3 DNA sequence: TGCGCCAGCAGCCAAACGACAGGGGTTAATTCACCCCTCCACTTT.

The chain has TRBV12-3 or TRBV12-4 and TRBJ1-2; D is perhaps TRBD1 (5 bases). CDR3 length: 11 amino acids. V was shortened by 6 bases and J by 7 bases, with 9 bases between the two germline ends. In DNA, the CDR3 is TGTGCCAGCAGCCATGGGGGTGGCTACACCTTC. Amino acids: CASSHGGGYTF.

This clonotype was counted only a few times. The chain carries TRBV12-3 or TRBV12-4 and TRBJ1-3; no clear D gene. This CDR3 region has 14 residues. The V end was cut by 3 bases, the J end by 3 bases, with 9 bases between. CDR3 sequence: CASSLGGIGNTIYF. DNA of the CDR3: TGTGCCAGCAGTTTGGGCGGAATTGGAAACACCATATATTTT.

The V gene is TRBV20-1, the J gene TRBJ2-1; D call uncertain. The CDR3 consists of 12 residues. Germline V CDR1 and CDR2: DFQATT, SNEGSKA (reference sequence). V lost 6 bases, J lost 4 bases, and 10 bases lay in between. CDR3 nucleotide sequence: TGCAGTGCCAAAGGGTTTTACAATGAGCAGTTCTTC. Amino acids: CSAKGFYNEQFF.

This chain joins TRBV20-1 and TRBJ1-5; no clear D gene. The ends were cut back, 6 bases at V and 3 bases at J, with 18 bases in the middle. This CDR3 region has 15 residues. Looked up from germline, CDR1 is DFQATT and CDR2 is SNEGSKA (reference sequence). The chain's CDR3 is CSAPIPDGPNQPQHF. The CDR3, as DNA: TGCAGTGCCCCCATCCCCGACGGTCCCAATCAGCCCCAGCATTTT.

V is TRBV24-1 and J is TRBJ1-5, with D possibly matching TRBD1 (6 bases). V shed 6 bases and J shed 5 bases, with 19 bases lying between them. The CDR3 runs 16 residues. The germline V gene encodes CDR1 KGHDR and CDR2 SFDVKD. In DNA form, the CDR3 reads TGTGCCACCAGTTCGCCGGCAGGGGAGAGAGATCAGCCCCAGCATTTT. It codes for CATSSPAGERDQPQHF.

Only one count was recorded for this clonotype. The rearrangement joins TRBV6-2 or TRBV6-3 to TRBJ2-2, with unresolved D. The CDR3 sequence is 14 residues long. V was trimmed by 4 bases and J by 4 bases, leaving 10 bases between them. Germline V CDR1 and CDR2: MNHEY, SVGEGT. In DNA form, the CDR3 reads TGTGCCAGCAGTTGGGTCCCGTCCACCGGGGAGCTGTTTTTT. Translation gives CASSWVPSTGELFF.

The chain joins TRBV3-1 to TRBJ2-5; perhaps TRBD1 as D (6 bases). The CDR3 is made up of 14 amino acids. V was cut by 4 bases and J by 5 bases, with 14 bases left in between. Germline CDR1 is LGHDT and CDR2 is YNNKEL (reference sequence). CDR3 residues: CASSRGTFAETQYF. CDR3 DNA: TGTGCCAGCAGCCGAGGGACATTTGCCGAGACCCAGTACTTC.

The chain is built from TRBV7-9 and TRBJ1-1, with D perhaps matching TRBD1 (6 bases). Germline lookup yields CDR1 SEHNR and CDR2 FQNEAQ (reference sequence). The CDR3 runs to 14 residues. V lost 3 bases and J lost 4, with 12 bases in between. This chain's CDR3 is CASSFTGSGTEAFF. CDR3 DNA: TGTGCCAGCAGCTTTACAGGGTCGGGCACTGAAGCTTTCTTT.

This clonotype showed up just once. This rearrangement joins TRBV12-3 or TRBV12-4 to TRBJ1-1; D uncertain. V lost 6 bases to trimming and J lost 8 bases, with 19 bases between them. The CDR3 totals 14 residues. CDR3 protein: CASSQYEHYSEAFF. For the CDR3, the DNA is TGTGCCAGCAGCCAATACGAACATTATTCAGAAGCTTTCTTT.

This chain links TRBV10-3 with TRBJ2-3; D may be TRBD1 or TRBD2 (5 bases each). The CDR3 runs 12 residues. Trimming pared 6 bases from V and 14 bases from J, leaving 18 bases between. Looked up from germline, CDR1 is ENHRY and CDR2 is SYGVKD. For the CDR3, the DNA is TGTGCCATCAGCCTTAGTGGGACGGATCTGTATTTT. Translated, it gives CAISLSGTDLYF.

V is TRBV6-6 and J is TRBJ1-5; the D gene is possibly TRBD1 (6 bases). Trimming pared 5 bases from V and 7 bases from J, leaving 18 bases between. This CDR3 is 15 amino acids long. Germline V gene sequence: CDR1 MNHNY, CDR2 SVGAGI (reference sequence). The CDR3: CASSPTMGAGQPQHF. CDR3 DNA: TGTGCCAGCAGTCCAACTATGGGGGCTGGGCAGCCCCAGCATTTT.

The rearrangement joins TRBV24-1 to TRBJ2-5, with no clear D. The germline CDR1 and CDR2 sequences are KGHDR and SFDVKD. The ends were cut back, 1 base at V and 5 bases at J, with 4 bases in the middle. The CDR3 length is 12 residues. The CDR3 DNA sequence: TGTGCCACCAGTGATTTTGGGGAGACCCAGTACTTC. As protein: CATSDFGETQYF.

The rearrangement uses TRBV5-1 and TRBJ1-6; 7 bases agree with TRBD1. Trimming at V came to 4 bases and at J to 5 bases, leaving 6 bases not matched to a gene. Looked up from germline, CDR1 is SGHRS and CDR2 is YFSETQ. CDR3 length: 15 residues. The DNA for the CDR3 is TGCGCCAGCAGCCTGACAGGGCCACATAATTCACCCCTCCACTTT. Translation gives CASSLTGPHNSPLHF.

Only a few counts were recorded for this clonotype. V gene TRBV25-1 combines with J gene TRBJ1-6, with D unresolved. The CDR3 has 14 residues. Trimming stripped 5 bases from V and 1 base from J, with 6 bases between. From germline, CDR1 is MGHDK and CDR2 SYGVNS. The CDR3 nucleotides read TGTGCCAGCAGTAAGGGATCCTATAATTCACCCCTCCACTTT. It yields the protein CASSKGSYNSPLHF. Full variable domain (missing parts from reference TRBV25-1 and TRBJ1-6): EADIYQTPRYLVIGTGKKITLECSQTMGHDKMYWYQQDPGMELHLIHYSYGVNSTEKGDLSSESTVSRIRTEHFPLTLESARPSHTSQYLCASSKGSYNSPLHFGNGTRLTVT.